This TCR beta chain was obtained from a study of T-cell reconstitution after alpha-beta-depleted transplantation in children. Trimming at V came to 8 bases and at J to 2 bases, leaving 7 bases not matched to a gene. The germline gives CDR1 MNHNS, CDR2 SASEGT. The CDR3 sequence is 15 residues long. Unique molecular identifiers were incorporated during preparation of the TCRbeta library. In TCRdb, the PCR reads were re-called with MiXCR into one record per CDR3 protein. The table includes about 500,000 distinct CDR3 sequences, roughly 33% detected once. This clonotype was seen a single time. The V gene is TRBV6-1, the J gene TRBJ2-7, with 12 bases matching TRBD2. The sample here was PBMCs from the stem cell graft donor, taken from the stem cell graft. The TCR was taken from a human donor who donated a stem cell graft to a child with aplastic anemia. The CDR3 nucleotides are TGTGCCAGCTCTGGACTAGCGGGGCCCACCTACGAGCAGTACGTC. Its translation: CASSGLAGPTYEQYV.